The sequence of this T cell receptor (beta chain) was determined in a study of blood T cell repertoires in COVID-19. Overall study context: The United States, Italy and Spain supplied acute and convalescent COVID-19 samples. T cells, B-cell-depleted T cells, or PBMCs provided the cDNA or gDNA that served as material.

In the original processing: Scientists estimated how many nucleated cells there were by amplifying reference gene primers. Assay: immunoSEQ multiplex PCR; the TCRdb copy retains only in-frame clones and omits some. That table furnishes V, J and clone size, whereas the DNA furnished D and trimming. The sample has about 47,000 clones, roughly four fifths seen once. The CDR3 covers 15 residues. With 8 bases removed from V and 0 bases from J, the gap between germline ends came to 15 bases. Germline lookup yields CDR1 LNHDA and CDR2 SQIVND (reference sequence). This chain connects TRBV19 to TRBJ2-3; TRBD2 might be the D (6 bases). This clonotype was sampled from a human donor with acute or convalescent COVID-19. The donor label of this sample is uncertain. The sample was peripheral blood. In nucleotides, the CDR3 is TGTGCCAGTCGGACGACTGGGACTAGCACAGATACGCAGTATTTT. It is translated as CASRTTGTSTDTQYF. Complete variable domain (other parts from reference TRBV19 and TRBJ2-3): DGGITQSPKYLFRKEGQNVTLSCEQNLNHDAMYWYRQDPGQGLRLIYYSQIVNDFQKGDIAEGYSVSREKKESFPLTVTSAQKNPTAFYLCASRTTGTSTDTQYFGPGTRLTVL.